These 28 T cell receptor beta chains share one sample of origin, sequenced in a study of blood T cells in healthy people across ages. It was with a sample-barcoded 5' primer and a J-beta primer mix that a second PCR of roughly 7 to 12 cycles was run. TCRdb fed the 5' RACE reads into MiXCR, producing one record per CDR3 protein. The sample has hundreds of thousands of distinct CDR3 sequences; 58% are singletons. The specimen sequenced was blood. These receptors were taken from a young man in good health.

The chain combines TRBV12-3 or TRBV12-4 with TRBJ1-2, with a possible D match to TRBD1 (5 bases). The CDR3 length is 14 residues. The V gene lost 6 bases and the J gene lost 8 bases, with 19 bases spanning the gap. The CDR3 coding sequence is TGTGCCAGCAGAACCGCGGGACTCGGTGGGGGCTACACCTTC. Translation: CASRTAGLGGGYTF.

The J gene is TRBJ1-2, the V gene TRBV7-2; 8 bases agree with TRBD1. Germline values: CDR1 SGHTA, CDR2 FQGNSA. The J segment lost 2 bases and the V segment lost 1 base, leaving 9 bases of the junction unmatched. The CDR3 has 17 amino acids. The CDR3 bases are TGTGCCAGCAGCTTAGGCCGGACAGGGTTTGGGAACTATGGCTACACCTTC. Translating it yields CASSLGRTGFGNYGYTF.

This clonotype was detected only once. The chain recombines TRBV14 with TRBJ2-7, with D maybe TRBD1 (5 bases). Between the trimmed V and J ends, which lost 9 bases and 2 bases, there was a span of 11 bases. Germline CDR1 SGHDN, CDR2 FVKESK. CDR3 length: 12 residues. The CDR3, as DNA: TGTGCCAGTTCAGGGTTGGCCTACGAGCAGTACTTC. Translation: CASSGLAYEQYF.

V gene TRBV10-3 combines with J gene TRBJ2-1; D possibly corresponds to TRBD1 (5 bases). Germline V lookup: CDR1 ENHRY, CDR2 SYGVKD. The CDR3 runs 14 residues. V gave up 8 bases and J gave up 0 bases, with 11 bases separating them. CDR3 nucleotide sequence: TGTGCCATCGGGGCCCGAAGCTCCTACAATGAGCAGTTCTTC. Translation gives CAIGARSSYNEQFF.

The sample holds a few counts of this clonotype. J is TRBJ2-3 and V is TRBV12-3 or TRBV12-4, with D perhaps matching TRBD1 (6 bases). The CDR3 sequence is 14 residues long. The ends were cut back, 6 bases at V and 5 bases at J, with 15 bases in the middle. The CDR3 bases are TGTGCCAGCAGAACAACACAGGGTGGAGATACGCAGTATTTT. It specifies CASRTTQGGDTQYF.

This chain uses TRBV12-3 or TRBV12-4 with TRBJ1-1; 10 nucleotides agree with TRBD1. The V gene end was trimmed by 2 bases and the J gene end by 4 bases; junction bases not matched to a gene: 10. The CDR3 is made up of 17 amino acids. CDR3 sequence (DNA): TGTGCCAGCAGTTTATTGGGGACAGGGGTTGGGATCACTGAAGCTTTCTTT. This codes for CASSLLGTGVGITEAFF.

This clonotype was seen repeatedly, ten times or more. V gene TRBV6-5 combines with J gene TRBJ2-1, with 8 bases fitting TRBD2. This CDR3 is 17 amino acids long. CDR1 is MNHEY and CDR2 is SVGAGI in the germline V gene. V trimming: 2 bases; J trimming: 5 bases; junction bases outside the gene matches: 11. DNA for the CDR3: TGTGCCAGCAGTTACGTCGGGTTGGGCGGGGGGCACAATGAGCAGTTCTTC. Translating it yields CASSYVGLGGGHNEQFF.

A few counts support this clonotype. The CDR3 DNA is TGTGCCAGCAGCGTATATCAGGGGAACACTGAAGCTTTCTTT. Its protein is CASSVYQGNTEAFF. J is TRBJ1-1 and V is TRBV7-2; a weak D match, TRBD1 (5 bases). Per germline, CDR1 SGHTA and CDR2 FQGNSA. The V and J ends lost 5 bases and 1 base respectively, with 11 bases between them. The CDR3 spans 14 residues.

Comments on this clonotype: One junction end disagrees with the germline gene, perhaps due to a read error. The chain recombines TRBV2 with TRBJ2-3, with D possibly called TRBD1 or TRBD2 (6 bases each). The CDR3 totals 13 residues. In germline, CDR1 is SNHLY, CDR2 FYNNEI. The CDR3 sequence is CASSEGGMDTQYF. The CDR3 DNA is TGTGCCAGCAGCGAAGGGGGGATGGATACGCAGTATTTT.

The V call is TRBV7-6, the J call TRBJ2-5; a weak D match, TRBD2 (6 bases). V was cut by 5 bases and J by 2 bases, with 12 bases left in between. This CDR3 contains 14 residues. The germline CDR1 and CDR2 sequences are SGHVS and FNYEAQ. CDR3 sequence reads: CASSPSTRQETQYF. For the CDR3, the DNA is TGTGCCAGCAGCCCCTCGACTAGACAAGAGACCCAGTACTTC.

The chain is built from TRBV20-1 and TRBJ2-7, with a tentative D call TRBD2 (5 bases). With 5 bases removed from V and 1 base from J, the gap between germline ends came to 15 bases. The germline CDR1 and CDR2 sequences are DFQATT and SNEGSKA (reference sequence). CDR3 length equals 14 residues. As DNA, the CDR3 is TGCAGTGCTGCCCGGGGTTCTACTTCCTACGAGCAGTACTTC. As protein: CSAARGSTSYEQYF.

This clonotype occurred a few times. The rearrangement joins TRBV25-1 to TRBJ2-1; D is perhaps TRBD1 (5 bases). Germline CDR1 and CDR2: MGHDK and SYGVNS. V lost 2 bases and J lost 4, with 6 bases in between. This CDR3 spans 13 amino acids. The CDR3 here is CASSEHRYNEQFF. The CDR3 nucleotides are TGTGCCAGCAGTGAACACAGGTACAATGAGCAGTTCTTC.

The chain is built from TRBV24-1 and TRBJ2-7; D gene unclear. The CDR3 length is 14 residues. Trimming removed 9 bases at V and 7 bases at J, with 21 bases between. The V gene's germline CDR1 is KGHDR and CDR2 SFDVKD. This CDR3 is CATSVGRLYNEQYF. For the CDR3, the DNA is TGTGCCACCTCGGTCGGAAGACTCTACAATGAGCAGTACTTC.

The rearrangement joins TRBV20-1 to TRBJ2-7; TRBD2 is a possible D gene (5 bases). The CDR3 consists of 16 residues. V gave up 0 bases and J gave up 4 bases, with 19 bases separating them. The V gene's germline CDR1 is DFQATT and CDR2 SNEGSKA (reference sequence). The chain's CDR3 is CSARDLVEAGGYEQYF. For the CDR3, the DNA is TGCAGTGCTAGAGATCTTGTGGAAGCTGGAGGTTACGAGCAGTACTTC.

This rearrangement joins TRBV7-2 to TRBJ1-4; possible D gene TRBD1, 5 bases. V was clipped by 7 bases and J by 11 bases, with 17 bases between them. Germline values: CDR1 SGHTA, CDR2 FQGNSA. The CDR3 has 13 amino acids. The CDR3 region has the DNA TGTGCCAGCACCGATCTGGACACGGGGAAACTGTTTTTT. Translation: CASTDLDTGKLFF. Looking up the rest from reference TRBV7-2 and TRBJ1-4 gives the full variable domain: GAGVSQSPSNKVTEKGKDVELRCDPISGHTALYWYRQSLGQGLEFLIYFQGNSAPDKSGLPSDRFSAERTGGSVSTLTIQRTQQEDSAVYLCASTDLDTGKLFFGSGTQLSVL.

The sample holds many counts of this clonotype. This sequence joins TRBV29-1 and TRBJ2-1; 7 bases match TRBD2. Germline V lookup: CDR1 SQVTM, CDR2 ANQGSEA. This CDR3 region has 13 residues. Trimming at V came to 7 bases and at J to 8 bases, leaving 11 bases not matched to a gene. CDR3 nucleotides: TGCAGCGCTAGCGGATGGGGGTCGGATGAGCAGTTCTTC. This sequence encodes CSASGWGSDEQFF.

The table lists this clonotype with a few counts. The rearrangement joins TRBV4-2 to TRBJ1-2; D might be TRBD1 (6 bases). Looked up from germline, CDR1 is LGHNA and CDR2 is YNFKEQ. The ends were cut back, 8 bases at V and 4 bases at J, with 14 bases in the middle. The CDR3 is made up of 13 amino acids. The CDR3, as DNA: TGTGCCAGCTACTCAGGGGTCTCCTATGGCTACACCTTC. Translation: CASYSGVSYGYTF.

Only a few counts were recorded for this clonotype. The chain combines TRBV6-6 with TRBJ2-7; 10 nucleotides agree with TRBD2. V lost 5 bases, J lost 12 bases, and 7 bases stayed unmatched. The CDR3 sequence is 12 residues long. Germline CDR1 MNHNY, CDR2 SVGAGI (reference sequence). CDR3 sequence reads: CASSKSGRESYF. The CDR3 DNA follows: TGTGCCAGCAGTAAGAGCGGGAGGGAGTCGTACTTC.

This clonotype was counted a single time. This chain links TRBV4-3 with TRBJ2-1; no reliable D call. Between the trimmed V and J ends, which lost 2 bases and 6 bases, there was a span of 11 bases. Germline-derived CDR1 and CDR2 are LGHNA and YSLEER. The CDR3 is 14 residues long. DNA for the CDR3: TGCGCCAGCAGCCAATATAGAGAGGTCAATGAGCAGTTCTTC. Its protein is CASSQYREVNEQFF.

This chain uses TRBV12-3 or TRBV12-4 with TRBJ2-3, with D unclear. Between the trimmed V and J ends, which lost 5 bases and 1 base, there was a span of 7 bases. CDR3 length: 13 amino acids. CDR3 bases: TGTGCCAGCAGTGTATTCGGCACAGATACGCAGTATTTT. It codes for CASSVFGTDTQYF.

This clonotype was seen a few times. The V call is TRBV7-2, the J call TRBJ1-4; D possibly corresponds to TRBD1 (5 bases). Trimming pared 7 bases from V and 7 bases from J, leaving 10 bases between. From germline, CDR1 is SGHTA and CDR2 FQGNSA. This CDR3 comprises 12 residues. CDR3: CASTGRGEKLFF. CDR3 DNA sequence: TGTGCCAGCACAGGGCGGGGTGAAAAACTGTTTTTT.

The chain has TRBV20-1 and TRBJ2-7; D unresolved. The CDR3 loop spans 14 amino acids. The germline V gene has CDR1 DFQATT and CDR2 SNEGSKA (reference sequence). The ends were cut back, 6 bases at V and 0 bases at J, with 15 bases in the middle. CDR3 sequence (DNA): TGCAGTGCCACGGGCGCCGAAAGCTCCTACGAGCAGTACTTC. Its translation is CSATGAESSYEQYF.

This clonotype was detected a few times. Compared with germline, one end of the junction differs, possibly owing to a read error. The CDR3: CASTLVAREKDTQYF. CDR3 DNA: TGTGCCAGCACTTTAGTCGCTCGGGAGAAAGATACGCAGTATTTT. This chain uses TRBV27 with TRBJ2-3; D is perhaps TRBD2 (6 bases). The CDR3 runs to 15 residues. Germline loops: CDR1 MNHEY, CDR2 SMNVEV (reference sequence).

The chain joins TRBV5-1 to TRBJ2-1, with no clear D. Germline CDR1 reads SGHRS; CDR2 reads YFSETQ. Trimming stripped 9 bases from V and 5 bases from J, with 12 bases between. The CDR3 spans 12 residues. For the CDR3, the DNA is TGCGCCACCCAAAAGCCTAACAATGAGCAGTTCTTC. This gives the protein CATQKPNNEQFF.

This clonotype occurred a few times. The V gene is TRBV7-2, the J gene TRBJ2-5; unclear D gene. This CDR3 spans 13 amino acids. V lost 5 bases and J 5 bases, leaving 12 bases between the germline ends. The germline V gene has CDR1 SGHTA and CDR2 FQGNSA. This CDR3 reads CASSPLRAETQYF. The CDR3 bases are TGTGCCAGCAGCCCTCTGAGAGCTGAGACCCAGTACTTC. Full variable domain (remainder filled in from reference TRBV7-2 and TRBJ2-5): GAGVSQSPSNKVTEKGKDVELRCDPISGHTALYWYRQSLGQGLEFLIYFQGNSAPDKSGLPSDRFSAERTGGSVSTLTIQRTQQEDSAVYLCASSPLRAETQYFGPGTRLLVL.

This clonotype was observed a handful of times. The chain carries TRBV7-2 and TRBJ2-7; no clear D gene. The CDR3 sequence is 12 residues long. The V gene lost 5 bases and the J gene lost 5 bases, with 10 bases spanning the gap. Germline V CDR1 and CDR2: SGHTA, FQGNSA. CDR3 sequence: CASSREWDEQYF. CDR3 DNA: TGTGCCAGCAGCAGAGAATGGGACGAGCAGTACTTC. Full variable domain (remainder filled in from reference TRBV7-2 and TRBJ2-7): GAGVSQSPSNKVTEKGKDVELRCDPISGHTALYWYRQSLGQGLEFLIYFQGNSAPDKSGLPSDRFSAERTGGSVSTLTIQRTQQEDSAVYLCASSREWDEQYFGPGTRLTVT.

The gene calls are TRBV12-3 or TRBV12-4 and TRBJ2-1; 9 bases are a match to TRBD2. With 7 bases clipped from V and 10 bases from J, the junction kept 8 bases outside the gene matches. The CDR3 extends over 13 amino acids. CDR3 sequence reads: CASKPGLAFEQFF. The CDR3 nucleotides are TGTGCCAGCAAGCCGGGACTAGCCTTCGAGCAGTTCTTC.

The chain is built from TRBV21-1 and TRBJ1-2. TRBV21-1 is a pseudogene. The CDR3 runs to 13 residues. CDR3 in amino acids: CARAACKWAGYTF. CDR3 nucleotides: TGTGCCAGAGCCGCTTGCAAGTGGGCAGGCTACACCTTC.